One T cell receptor beta chain is described in this entry. What it binds is not known. The PCR was carried out with 60 Vbeta primers and 13 Jbeta primers. TCRdb's copy holds only in-frame clones and misses some; the assay was immunoSEQ multiplex PCR. The table has 160,000 or so clones, under 85% seen once; the top ten hold around 4.1%. The sample is drawn from a study of cytomegalovirus exposure and HLA in healthy donors. Study findings and constraints: A missense DCLRE1C variant was associated with V- and J-gene trimming of TCR beta chains in a later analysis, and an independent cohort replicated the association.

Sequenced sample: PBMCs. This TCR came from a man aged 50-59 years in good health and CMV-seropositive.

CDR3 sequence (DNA): TGCGCCAGCAGCTTGGGCAATTTAAGGCAGGGGAGTTACGAGCAGTACTTC. As protein: CASSLGNLRQGSYEQYF. This chain connects TRBV5-1 to TRBJ2-7; D is possibly TRBD1 (6 bases). CDR1 and CDR2 (germline): SGHRS, YFSETQ. Trimming shortened V by 0 bases and J by 4 bases, and 20 bases separated the two germline ends. The CDR3 has 17 amino acids.